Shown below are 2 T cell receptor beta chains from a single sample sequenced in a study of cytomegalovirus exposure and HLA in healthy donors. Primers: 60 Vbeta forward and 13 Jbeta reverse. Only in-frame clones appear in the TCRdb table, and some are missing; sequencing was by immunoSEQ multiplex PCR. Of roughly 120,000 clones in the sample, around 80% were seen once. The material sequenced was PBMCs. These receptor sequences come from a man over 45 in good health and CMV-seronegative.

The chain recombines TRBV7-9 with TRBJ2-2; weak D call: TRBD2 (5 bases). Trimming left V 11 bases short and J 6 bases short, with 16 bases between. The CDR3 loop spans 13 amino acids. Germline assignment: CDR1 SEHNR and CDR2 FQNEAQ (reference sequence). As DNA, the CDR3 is TGTGCCCTCCCGGTTGGGCGGGCCGGGGAGCTGTTTTTT. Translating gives CALPVGRAGELFF. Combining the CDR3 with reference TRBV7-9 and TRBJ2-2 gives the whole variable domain DTGVSQNPRHKITKRGQNVTFRCDPISEHNRLYWYRQTLGQGPEFLTYFQNEAQLEKSRLLSDRFSAERPKGSFSTLEIQRTEQGDSAMYLCALPVGRAGELFFGEGSRLTVL.

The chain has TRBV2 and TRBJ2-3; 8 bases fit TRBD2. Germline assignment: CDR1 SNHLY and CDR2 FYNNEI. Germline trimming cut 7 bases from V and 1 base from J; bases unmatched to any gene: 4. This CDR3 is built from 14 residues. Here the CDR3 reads CASNSGMGTDTQYF. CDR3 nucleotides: TGTGCCAGCAATAGCGGGATGGGCACAGATACGCAGTATTTT.